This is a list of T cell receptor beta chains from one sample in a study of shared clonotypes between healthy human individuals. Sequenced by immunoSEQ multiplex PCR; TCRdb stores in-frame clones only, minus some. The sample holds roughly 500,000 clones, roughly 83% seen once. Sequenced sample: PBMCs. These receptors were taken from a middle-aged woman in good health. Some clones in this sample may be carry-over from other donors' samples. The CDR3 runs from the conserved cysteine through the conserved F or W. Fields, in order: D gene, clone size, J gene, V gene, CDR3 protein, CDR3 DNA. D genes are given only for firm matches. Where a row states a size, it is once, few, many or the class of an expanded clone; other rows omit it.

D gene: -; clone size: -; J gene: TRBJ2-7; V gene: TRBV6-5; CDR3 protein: CASSYSHSSYEQYF; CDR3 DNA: TGTGCCAGCAGTTACTCGCACTCCTCCTACGAGCAGTACTTC
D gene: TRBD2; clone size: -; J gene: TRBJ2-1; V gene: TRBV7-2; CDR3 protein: CASSPGLAGVNEQFF; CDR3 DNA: TGTGCCAGCAGCCCGGGACTAGCGGGAGTAAATGAGCAGTTCTTC
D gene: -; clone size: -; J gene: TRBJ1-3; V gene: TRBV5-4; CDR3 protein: CASSFEDTIYF; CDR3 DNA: TGTGCCAGCAGCTTTGAAGACACCATATATTTT
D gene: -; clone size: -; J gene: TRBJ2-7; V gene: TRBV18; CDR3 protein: CASSPQQASYEQYF; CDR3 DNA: TGTGCCAGCTCACCACAACAGGCATCCTACGAGCAGTACTTC
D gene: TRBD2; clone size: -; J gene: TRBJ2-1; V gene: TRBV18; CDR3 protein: CASSPGTSGRAVYNEQFF; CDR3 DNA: TGTGCCAGCTCACCAGGGACTAGCGGGAGGGCCGTTTACAATGAGCAGTTCTTC
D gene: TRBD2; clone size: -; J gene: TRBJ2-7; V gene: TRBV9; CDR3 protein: CASSAYPTSGGYSYEQYF; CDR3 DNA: TGTGCCAGCAGCGCCTACCCAACTAGCGGGGGATACTCCTACGAGCAGTACTTC
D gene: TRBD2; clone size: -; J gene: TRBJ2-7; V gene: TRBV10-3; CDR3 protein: CAISVLAGWSSYEQYF; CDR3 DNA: TGTGCCATCAGTGTCCTAGCGGGATGGAGCTCCTACGAGCAGTACTTC
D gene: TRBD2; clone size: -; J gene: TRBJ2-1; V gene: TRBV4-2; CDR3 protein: CASSQVWASGRSYEQFF; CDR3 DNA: TGTGCCAGCAGCCAAGTCTGGGCTAGCGGGAGAAGCTATGAGCAGTTCTTC
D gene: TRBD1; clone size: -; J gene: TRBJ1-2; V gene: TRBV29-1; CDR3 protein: CSVEGQGALNYGYTF; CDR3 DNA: TGCAGCGTTGAGGGACAGGGGGCCTTAAACTATGGCTACACCTTC
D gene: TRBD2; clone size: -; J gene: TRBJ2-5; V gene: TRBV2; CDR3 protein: CASSEVSSGKETQYF; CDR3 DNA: TGTGCCAGCAGTGAGGTGTCTAGCGGCAAAGAGACCCAGTACTTC
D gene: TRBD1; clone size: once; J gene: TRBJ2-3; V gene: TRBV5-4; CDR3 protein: CASREGQGASDTQYF; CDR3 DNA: TGTGCCAGCAGGGAGGGACAGGGGGCCTCAGATACGCAGTATTTT
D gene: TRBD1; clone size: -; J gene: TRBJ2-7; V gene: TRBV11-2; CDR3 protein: CASSPRTGTYEQYF; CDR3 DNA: TGTGCCAGCAGCCCTAGGACAGGGACCTACGAGCAGTACTTC
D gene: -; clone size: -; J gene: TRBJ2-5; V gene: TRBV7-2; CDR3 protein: CASSLRGRAMETQYF; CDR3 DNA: TGTGCCAGCAGCTTACGTGGTCGGGCCATGGAGACCCAGTACTTC
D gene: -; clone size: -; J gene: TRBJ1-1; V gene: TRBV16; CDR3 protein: CASSQISVEEVEAFF; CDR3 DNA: TGTGCCAGCAGCCAAATATCAGTCGAGGAAGTTGAAGCTTTCTTT
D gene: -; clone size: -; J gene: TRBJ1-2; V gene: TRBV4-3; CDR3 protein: CASSQAAQAYGYTF; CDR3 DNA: TGCGCCAGCAGCCAAGCGGCGCAGGCGTATGGCTACACCTTC
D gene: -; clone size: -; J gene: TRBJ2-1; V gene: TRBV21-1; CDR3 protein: CASSKRLAGGPGYAFF; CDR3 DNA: TGTGCCAGCAGCAAAAGACTAGCGGGAGGGCCTGGATATGCGTTCTTC
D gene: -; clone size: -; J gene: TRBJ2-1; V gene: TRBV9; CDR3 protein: CASSVQGFHNEQFF; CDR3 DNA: TGTGCCAGCAGCGTCCAGGGATTCCACAATGAGCAGTTCTTC
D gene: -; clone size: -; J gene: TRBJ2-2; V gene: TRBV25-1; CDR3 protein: CASSATDRNTGELFF; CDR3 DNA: TGTGCCAGCAGTGCCACGGACAGGAACACCGGGGAGCTGTTTTTT
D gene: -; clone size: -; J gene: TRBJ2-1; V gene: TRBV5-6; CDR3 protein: CASSLGAGYNEQFF; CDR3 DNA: TGTGCCAGCAGCCTGGGGGCGGGTTACAATGAGCAGTTCTTC
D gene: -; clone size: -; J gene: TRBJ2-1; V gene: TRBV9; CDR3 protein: CASSVVTGNNEQFF; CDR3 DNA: TGTGCCAGCAGCGTAGTGACAGGTAACAATGAGCAGTTCTTC
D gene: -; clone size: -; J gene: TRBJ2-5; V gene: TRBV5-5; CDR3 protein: CASSLAVEETQYF; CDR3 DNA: TGTGCCAGCAGCTTGGCGGTCGAAGAGACCCAGTACTTC
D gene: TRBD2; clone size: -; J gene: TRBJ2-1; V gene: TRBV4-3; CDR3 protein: CASSQLAGGIQGEQFF; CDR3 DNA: TGCGCCAGCAGCCAGCTAGCGGGAGGGATACAAGGTGAGCAGTTCTTC
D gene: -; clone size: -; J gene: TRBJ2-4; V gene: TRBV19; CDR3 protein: CASKGGLAKNIQYF; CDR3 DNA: TGTGCCAGTAAAGGAGGTCTAGCCAAAAACATTCAGTACTTC
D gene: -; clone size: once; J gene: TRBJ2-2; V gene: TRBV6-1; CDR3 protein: CASTGAPPGELFF; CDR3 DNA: TGTGCCAGCACAGGGGCCCCTCCCGGGGAGCTGTTTTTT
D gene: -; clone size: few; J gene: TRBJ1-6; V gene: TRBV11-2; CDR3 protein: CASSLRGGENSPLHF; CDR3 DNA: TGTGCCAGCAGCTTAAGGGGGGGGGAGAATTCACCCCTCCACTTT
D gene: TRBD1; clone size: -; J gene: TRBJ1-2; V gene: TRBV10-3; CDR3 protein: CATQDRGYDYGYTF; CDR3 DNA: TGTGCCACCCAGGACAGGGGCTACGACTATGGCTACACCTTC
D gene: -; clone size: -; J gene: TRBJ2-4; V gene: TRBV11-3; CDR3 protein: CASSGTGTNIQYF; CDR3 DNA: TGTGCCAGCAGCGGAACAGGGACCAACATTCAGTACTTC
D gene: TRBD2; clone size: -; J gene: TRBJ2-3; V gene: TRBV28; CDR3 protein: CASSLLPPTSGMADTQYF; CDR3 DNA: TGTGCCAGCAGTTTATTGCCCCCGACTAGCGGTATGGCAGATACGCAGTATTTT
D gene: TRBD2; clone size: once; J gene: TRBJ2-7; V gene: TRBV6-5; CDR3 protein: CASSPLLAGRYEQYF; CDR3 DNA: TGTGCCAGCAGCCCCCTACTAGCGGGAAGGTACGAGCAGTACTTC
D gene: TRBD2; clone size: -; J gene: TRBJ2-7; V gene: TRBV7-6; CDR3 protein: CASSLAEAAGVDEQYF; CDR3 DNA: TGTGCCAGCAGCTTAGCGGAGGCTGCGGGAGTTGACGAGCAGTACTTC
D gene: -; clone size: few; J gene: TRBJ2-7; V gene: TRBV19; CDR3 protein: CASSSGTSSYEQYF; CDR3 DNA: TGTGCCAGTAGTTCCGGGACCTCCTCCTACGAGCAGTACTTC
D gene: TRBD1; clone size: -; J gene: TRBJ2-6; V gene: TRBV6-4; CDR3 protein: CASSVTGAGGANVLTF; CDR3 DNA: TGTGCCAGCAGTGTCACAGGGGCTGGAGGGGCCAACGTCCTGACTTTC